These 16 T cell receptor beta chains were all obtained from the same sample, sequenced in a study of T-cell reconstitution after alpha-beta-depleted transplantation in children. The authors prepared the TCRbeta library with unique molecular identifiers. TCRdb ran MiXCR on the PCR reads and lists one entry per CDR3 protein. The data show hundreds of thousands of distinct CDR3 sequences, approximately 12% seen once. Sequences were derived from PBMCs, mostly from graft donor cells, sampled 360 days after TCRalphabeta/CD19-depleted stem cell transplant. All receptors derive from a male patient younger than 18 who had a stem cell transplant for acute myeloid leukemia, so the T cells may come from the graft donor.

The chain couples TRBV29-1 to TRBJ2-1; TRBD2 matches 11 bases. CDR3 length: 14 amino acids. V shed 7 bases, J shed 7 bases, and the junction held 9 bases outside the gene matches. Germline V lookup: CDR1 SQVTM, CDR2 ANQGSEA. CDR3: CSGIRLAGWNEQFF. The CDR3 region has the DNA TGCAGCGGGATTCGACTAGCGGGATGGAATGAGCAGTTCTTC.

The table lists this clonotype with a few counts. The rearrangement links TRBV12-3 or TRBV12-4 to TRBJ2-7; the D gene is possibly TRBD2 (5 bases). This CDR3 has 15 residues. V lost 8 bases and J 2 bases, leaving 19 bases between the germline ends. The CDR3 is CASRITTGNTYEQYF. In nucleotides, the CDR3 is TGTGCCAGCCGAATAACCACGGGGAACACCTACGAGCAGTACTTC.

This clonotype was seen a handful of times. The J gene is TRBJ2-7, the V gene TRBV20-1, with D maybe TRBD1 (5 bases). Germline CDR1 reads DFQATT; CDR2 reads SNEGSKA (reference sequence). V was cut by 3 bases and J by 2 bases, with 5 bases left in between. The CDR3 length is 11 residues. Written as DNA, the CDR3 is TGCAGTGCTAGCAGGGCCTACGAGCAGTACTTC. This translates into CSASRAYEQYF.

This clonotype has at least ten counts. This chain links TRBV27 with TRBJ2-7, with D uncertain. This CDR3 has 12 residues. Between the trimmed V and J ends, which lost 6 bases and 0 bases, there was a span of 6 bases. Germline CDR1 MNHEY, CDR2 SMNVEV (reference sequence). The CDR3 region is CASSQSSYEQYF. CDR3 DNA: TGTGCCAGCAGCCAGAGCTCCTACGAGCAGTACTTC.

Only a few counts were recorded for this clonotype. This chain links TRBV6-5 with TRBJ1-5; possibly TRBD1 for D (6 bases). V was trimmed by 0 bases and J by 6 bases, leaving 18 bases between them. The CDR3 runs to 17 residues. Germline loops: CDR1 MNHEY, CDR2 SVGAGI. CDR3: CASSYSPWGATTQPQHF. The CDR3, as DNA: TGTGCCAGCAGTTACTCCCCGTGGGGGGCGACTACTCAGCCCCAGCATTTT.

This chain uses TRBV30 with TRBJ1-1; D might be TRBD1 (5 bases). The CDR3 spans 15 residues. Trimming stripped 0 bases from V and 1 base from J, with 12 bases between. From germline, CDR1 is GTSNPN and CDR2 SVGIG (reference sequence). CDR3 coding DNA: TGTGCCTGGAGTGTAAATGAGCAGGGGAACACTGAAGCTTTCTTT. It yields the protein CAWSVNEQGNTEAFF.

This clonotype was detected many times. This rearrangement joins TRBV11-2 to TRBJ2-2; 7 bases line up with TRBD2. The V segment lost 3 bases and the J segment 0 bases; nucleotides outside the gene matches: 10. The CDR3 spans 18 residues. Germline CDR1 is SGHAT and CDR2 is FQNNGV. CDR3 in amino acids: CASSFYPGGTSNTGELFF. The DNA of the CDR3 is TGTGCCAGCAGCTTCTATCCGGGAGGTACCTCGAACACCGGGGAGCTGTTTTTT.

This clonotype turned up a few times. The rearrangement uses TRBV28 and TRBJ2-1, with D hard to call. Germline CDR1 and CDR2: MDHEN and SYDVKM. V lost 6 bases to trimming and J lost 0 bases, with 21 bases between them. The CDR3 length is 18 residues. This CDR3 is CASSSPSGLFSSYNEQFF. The DNA of the CDR3 is TGTGCCAGCAGCTCTCCCTCGGGCCTTTTCAGCTCCTACAATGAGCAGTTCTTC.

Ten or more counts support this clonotype. The chain carries TRBV29-1 and TRBJ2-5, with 8 bases fitting TRBD1. The germline V gene has CDR1 SQVTM and CDR2 ANQGSEA. The CDR3 sequence is 15 residues long. V gave up 1 base and J gave up 2 bases; unmatched junction bases: 6. CDR3 DNA sequence: TGCAGCGTTGAAGTTTTCTGGACAGGGCAAGAGACCCAGTACTTC. It yields the protein CSVEVFWTGQETQYF.

CDR3 nucleotides: TGTGCCAGCCGCGGACAAAACACTGAAGCTTTCTTT. As protein: CASRGQNTEAFF. This chain joins TRBV7-3 and TRBJ1-1; D perhaps matches TRBD1 (5 bases). The V gene lost 8 bases and the J gene lost 2 bases, with 9 bases spanning the gap. Per the germline V gene, CDR1 is SGHTA and CDR2 is FQGTGA. This CDR3 region has 12 residues.

The V gene is TRBV7-2, the J gene TRBJ2-7, with D possibly TRBD2 on 5 matching bases. Germline loops: CDR1 SGHTA, CDR2 FQGNSA. The CDR3 runs 15 residues. V was trimmed by 1 base and J by 5 bases, leaving 15 bases between them. The CDR3 sequence: CASSLGGLASHEQYF. The CDR3 region has the DNA TGTGCCAGCAGCTTAGGAGGCCTAGCAAGCCACGAGCAGTACTTC.

At least ten counts were recorded for this clonotype. This chain uses TRBV29-1 with TRBJ2-7; 7 positions match TRBD2. V dropped 4 bases and J dropped 4; count of bases not matched to a gene: 1. Germline CDR1 SQVTM, CDR2 ANQGSEA. CDR3 length: 11 residues. The CDR3, as DNA: TGCAGCGTTGGGGGGGGTTACGAGCAGTACTTC. This sequence encodes CSVGGGYEQYF.

This clonotype turned up a few times. This chain uses TRBV25-1 with TRBJ2-5, with TRBD1 matching over 7 bases. CDR3 length: 13 amino acids. After removal of 6 bases from V and 5 bases from J, the junction contained 6 bases not matched to a gene. CDR1 and CDR2 (germline): MGHDK, SYGVNS. CDR3 sequence reads: CASRAGGMETQYF. In DNA form, the CDR3 reads TGTGCCAGCAGAGCAGGGGGAATGGAGACCCAGTACTTC.

The gene calls are TRBV7-9 and TRBJ2-4; 13 bases are shared with TRBD2. The CDR3 spans 15 residues. Looked up from germline, CDR1 is SEHNR and CDR2 is FQNEAQ (reference sequence). With 5 bases clipped from V and 6 bases from J, the junction kept 4 bases outside the gene matches. CDR3 region: CASSRTSGRLNIQYF. In DNA, the CDR3 is TGTGCCAGCAGCCGGACTAGCGGGAGATTAAACATTCAGTACTTC. The full variable domain, completed using reference TRBV7-9 and TRBJ2-4, is DTGVSQNPRHKITKRGQNVTFRCDPISEHNRLYWYRQTLGQGPEFLTYFQNEAQLEKSRLLSDRFSAERPKGSFSTLEIQRTEQGDSAMYLCASSRTSGRLNIQYFGAGTRLSVL.

This clonotype was observed many times. The chain links TRBV27 to TRBJ1-1; tentatively, D is TRBD1 (5 bases). The CDR3 runs 14 residues. Germline CDR1 is MNHEY and CDR2 is SMNVEV (reference sequence). V was clipped by 4 bases and J by 1 base, with 10 bases between them. Here the CDR3 DNA reads TGTGCCAGCAGTTGGGGACGGACGAACACTGAAGCTTTCTTT. This gives the protein CASSWGRTNTEAFF.

This clonotype was counted a few times. The rearrangement links TRBV29-1 to TRBJ1-1; 7 positions match TRBD1. Trimming cost V 7 bases and J 0 bases; bases outside gene matches: 8. CDR3 length: 14 residues. The germline gives CDR1 SQVTM, CDR2 ANQGSEA. The CDR3 DNA reads TGCAGCGCGGCAACCGGGACAGTGAACACTGAAGCTTTCTTT. Amino acid sequence: CSAATGTVNTEAFF.